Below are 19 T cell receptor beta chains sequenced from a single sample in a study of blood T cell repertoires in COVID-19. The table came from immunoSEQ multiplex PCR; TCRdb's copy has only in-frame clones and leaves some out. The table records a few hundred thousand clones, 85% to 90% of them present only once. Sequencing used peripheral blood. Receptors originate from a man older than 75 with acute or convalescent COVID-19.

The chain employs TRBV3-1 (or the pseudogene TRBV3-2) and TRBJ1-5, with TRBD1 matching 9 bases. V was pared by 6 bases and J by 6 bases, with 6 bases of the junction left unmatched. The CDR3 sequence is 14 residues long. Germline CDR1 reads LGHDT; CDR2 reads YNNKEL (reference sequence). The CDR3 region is CASSQQGAGQPQHF. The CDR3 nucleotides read TGTGCCAGCAGTCAACAGGGGGCGGGTCAGCCCCAGCATTTT.

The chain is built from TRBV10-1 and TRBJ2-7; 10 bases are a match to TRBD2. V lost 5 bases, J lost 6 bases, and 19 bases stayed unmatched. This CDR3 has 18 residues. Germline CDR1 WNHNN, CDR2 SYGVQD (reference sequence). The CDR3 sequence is CASSRTSGFHRCVCEQYF. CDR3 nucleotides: TGCGCCAGCAGTAGGACTAGCGGTTTCCATAGGTGTGTCTGCGAGCAGTACTTC.

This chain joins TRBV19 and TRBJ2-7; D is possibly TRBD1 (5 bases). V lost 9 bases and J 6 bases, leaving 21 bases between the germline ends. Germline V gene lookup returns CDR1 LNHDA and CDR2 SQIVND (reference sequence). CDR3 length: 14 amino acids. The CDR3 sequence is CASRLDSRLGEQYF. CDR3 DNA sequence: TGTGCCAGCCGACTCGACAGCCGCCTAGGCGAGCAGTACTTC.

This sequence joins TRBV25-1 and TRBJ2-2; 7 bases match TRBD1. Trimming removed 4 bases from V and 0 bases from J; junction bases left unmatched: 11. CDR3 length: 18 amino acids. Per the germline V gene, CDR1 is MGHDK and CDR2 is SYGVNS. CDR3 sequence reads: CASSGRQGSIANTGELFF. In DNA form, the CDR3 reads TGTGCCAGCAGTGGGAGACAGGGATCAATTGCGAACACCGGGGAGCTGTTTTTT.

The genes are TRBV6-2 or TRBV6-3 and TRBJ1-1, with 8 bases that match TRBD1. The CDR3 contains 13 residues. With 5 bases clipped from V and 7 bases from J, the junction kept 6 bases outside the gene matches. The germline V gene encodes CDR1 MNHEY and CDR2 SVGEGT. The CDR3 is CASSGQGINEAFF. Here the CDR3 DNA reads TGTGCCAGCAGTGGACAGGGAATTAATGAAGCTTTCTTT.

The DNA of the CDR3 is TGTGCCAGCAGCTTAGCCCCGGGGTCGTACACTGAAGCTTTCTTT. Its protein product is CASSLAPGSYTEAFF. J is TRBJ1-1 and V is TRBV7-2; D is unclear. Looked up from germline, CDR1 is SGHTA and CDR2 is FQGNSA. V dropped 0 bases and J dropped 3 bases, with 11 bases sitting between them. The CDR3 is 15 amino acids.

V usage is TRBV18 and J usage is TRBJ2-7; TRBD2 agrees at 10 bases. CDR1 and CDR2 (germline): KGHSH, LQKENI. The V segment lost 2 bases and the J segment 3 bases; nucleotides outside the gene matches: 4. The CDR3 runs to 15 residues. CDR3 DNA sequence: TGTGCCAGCTCACCAGATAGCGGGGGGCTCTACGAGCAGTACTTC. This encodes CASSPDSGGLYEQYF.

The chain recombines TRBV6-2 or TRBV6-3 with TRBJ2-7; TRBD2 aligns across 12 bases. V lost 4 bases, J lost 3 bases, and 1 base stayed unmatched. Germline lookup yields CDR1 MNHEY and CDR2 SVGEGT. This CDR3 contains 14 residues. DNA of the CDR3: TGTGCCAGCAGTTGGACTAGCGGGAACTACGAGCAGTACTTC. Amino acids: CASSWTSGNYEQYF.

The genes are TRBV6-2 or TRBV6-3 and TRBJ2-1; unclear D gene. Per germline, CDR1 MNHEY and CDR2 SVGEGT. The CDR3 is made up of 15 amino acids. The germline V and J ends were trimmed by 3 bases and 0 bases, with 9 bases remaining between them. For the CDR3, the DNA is TGTGCCAGCAGTTATATCCGGGTCTCCTACAATGAGCAGTTCTTC. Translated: CASSYIRVSYNEQFF.

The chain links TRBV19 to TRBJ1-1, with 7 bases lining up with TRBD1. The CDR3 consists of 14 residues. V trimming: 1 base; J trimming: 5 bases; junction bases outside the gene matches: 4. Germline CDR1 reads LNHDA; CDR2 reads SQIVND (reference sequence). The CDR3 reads CASSIGPGGTEAFF. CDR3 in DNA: TGTGCCAGTAGTATAGGCCCAGGGGGGACTGAAGCTTTCTTT.

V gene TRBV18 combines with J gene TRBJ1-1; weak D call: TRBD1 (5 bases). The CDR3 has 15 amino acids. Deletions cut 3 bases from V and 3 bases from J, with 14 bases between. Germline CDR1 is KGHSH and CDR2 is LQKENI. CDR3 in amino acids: CASSPSRTRDTEAFF. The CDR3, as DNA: TGTGCCAGCTCACCCAGCAGGACAAGGGACACTGAAGCTTTCTTT.

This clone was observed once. The CDR3, as DNA: TGTGCCATCAGTGAGTCGAAGACAGGGGGCAACATTCAGTACTTC. Amino acid sequence: CAISESKTGGNIQYF. This chain joins TRBV10-3 and TRBJ2-4; 10 nucleotides match TRBD1. Germline CDR1 ENHRY, CDR2 SYGVKD. Trimming cost V 0 bases and J 7 bases; bases outside gene matches: 3. The CDR3 is 15 residues long.

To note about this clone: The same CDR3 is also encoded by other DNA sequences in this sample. CDR3 DNA: TGTGCCAGTAGTATAGCTCGGAGCTCCTACAATGAGCAGTTCTTC. Translating gives CASSIARSSYNEQFF. The rearrangement links TRBV19 to TRBJ2-1; no clear D gene. The CDR3 is 15 amino acids. Deletions cut 1 base from V and 0 bases from J, with 7 bases between. Germline CDR1 reads LNHDA; CDR2 reads SQIVND (reference sequence).

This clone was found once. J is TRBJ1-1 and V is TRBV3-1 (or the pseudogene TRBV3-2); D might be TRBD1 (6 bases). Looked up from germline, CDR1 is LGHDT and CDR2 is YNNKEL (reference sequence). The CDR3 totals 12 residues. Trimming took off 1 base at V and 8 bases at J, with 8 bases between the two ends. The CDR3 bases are TGTGCCAGCAGCCAAGCCGGACAGGAAGCTTTCTTT. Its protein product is CASSQAGQEAFF.

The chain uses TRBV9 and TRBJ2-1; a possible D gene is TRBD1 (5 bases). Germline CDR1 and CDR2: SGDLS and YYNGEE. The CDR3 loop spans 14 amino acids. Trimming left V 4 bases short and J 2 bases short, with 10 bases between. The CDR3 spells CASSPTTAYNEQFF. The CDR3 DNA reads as TGTGCCAGCAGCCCTACGACAGCCTACAATGAGCAGTTCTTC.

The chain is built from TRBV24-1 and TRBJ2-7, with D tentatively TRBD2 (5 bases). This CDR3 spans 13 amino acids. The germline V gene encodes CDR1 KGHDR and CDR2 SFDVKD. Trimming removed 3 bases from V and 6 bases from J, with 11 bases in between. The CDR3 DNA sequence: TGTGCCACCAGTGATGGCGGGCGGTCCGAGCAGTACTTC. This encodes CATSDGGRSEQYF.

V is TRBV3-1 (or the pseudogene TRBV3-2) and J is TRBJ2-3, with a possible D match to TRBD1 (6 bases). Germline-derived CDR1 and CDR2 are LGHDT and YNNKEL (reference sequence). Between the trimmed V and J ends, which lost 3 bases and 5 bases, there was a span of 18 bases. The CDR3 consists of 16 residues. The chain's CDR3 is CASSQEDRPTLDTQYF. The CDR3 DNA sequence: TGTGCCAGCAGCCAGGAAGACAGGCCAACCTTAGATACGCAGTATTTT.

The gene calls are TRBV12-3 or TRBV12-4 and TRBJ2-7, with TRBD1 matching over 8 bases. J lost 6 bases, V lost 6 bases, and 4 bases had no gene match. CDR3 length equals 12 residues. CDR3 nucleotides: TGTGCCAGCAGATCAACAGGGGGCGAGCAGTACTTC. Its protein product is CASRSTGGEQYF.

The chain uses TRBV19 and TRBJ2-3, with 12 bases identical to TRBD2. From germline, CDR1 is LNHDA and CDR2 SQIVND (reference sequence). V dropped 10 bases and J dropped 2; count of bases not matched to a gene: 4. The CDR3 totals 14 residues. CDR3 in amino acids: CATRLAGDTDTQYF. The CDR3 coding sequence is TGTGCCACACGACTAGCGGGGGACACAGATACGCAGTATTTT.